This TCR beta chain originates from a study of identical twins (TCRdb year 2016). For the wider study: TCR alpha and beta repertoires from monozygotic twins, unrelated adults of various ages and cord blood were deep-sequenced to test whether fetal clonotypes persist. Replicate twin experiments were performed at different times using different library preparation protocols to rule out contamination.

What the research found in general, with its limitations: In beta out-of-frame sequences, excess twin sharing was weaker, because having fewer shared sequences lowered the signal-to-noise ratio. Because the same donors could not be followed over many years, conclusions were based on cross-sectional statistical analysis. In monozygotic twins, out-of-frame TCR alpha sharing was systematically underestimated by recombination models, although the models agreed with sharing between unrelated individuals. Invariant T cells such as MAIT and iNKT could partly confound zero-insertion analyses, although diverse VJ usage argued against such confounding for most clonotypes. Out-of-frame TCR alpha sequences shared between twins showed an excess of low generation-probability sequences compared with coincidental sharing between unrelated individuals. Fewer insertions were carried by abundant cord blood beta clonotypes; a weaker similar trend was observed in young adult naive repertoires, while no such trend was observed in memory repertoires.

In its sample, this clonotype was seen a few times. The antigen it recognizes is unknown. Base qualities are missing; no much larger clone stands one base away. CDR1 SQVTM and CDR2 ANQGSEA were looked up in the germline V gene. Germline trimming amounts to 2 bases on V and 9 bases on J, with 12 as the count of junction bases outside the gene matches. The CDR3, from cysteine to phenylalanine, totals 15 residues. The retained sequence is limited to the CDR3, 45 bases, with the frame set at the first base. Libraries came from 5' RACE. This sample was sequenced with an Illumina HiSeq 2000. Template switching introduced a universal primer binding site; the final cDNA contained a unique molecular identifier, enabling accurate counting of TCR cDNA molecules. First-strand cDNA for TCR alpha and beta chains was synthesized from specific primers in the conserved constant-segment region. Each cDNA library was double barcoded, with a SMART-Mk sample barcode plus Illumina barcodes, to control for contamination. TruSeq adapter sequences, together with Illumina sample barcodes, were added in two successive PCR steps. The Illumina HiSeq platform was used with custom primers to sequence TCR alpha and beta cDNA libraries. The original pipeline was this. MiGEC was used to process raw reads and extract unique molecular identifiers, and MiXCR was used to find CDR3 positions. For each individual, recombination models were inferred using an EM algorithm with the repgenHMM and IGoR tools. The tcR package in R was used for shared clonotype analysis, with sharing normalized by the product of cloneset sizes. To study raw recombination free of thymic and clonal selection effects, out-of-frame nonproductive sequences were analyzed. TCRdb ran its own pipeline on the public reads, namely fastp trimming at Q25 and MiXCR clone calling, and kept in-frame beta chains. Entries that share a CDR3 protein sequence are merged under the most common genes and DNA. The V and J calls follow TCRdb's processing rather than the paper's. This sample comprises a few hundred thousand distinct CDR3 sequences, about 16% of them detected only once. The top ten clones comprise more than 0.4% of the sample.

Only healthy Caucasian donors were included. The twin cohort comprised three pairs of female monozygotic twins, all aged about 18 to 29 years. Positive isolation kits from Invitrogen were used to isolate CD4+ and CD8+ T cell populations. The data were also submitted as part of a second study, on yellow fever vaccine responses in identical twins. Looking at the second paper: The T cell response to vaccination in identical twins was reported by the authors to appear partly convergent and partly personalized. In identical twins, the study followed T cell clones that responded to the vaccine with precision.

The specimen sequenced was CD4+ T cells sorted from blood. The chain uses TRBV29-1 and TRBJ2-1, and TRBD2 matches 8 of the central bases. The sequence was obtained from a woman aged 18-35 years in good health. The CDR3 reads CSVERLAPRGSEQFF. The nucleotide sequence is TGCAGCGTTGAACGACTAGCGCCTCGGGGATCTGAGCAGTTCTTC.